This TCR beta chain was sequenced during a study of glioma-infiltrating T cells after dendritic cell vaccination (dated by TCRdb to about 2016). Some background on the complete study: The cohort included roughly 15 glioblastoma patients drawn from Phase I and II dendritic cell vaccination trials, of whom 9 were newly diagnosed and 6 had recurrent disease. Between the early 2000s and the early 2010s, the patients were given dendritic cell vaccination pulsed with autologous tumor lysate. The vaccine consisted of monocyte-derived dendritic cells cultured less than nine days with IL-4 and GM-CSF, then pulsed overnight with autologous tumor lysate. Each patient got three intradermal injections of the dendritic cell vaccine, spaced at biweekly intervals, in the arm below the axilla. In glioblastoma patients vaccinated with dendritic cells, deep sequencing of TCR beta CDR3 regions served to measure the amount of tumor-infiltrating lymphocytes and to compare repertoires between tumor and blood. Survival after dendritic cell vaccination was correlated with TCR sequencing metrics, such as TIL content and the overlap between tumor and blood repertoires.

Note on this clone: The antigen this receptor binds is unknown. Base qualities were left out, and no much larger clone turns up one base away.

Study-level results and caveats: No direct relationship between TCR clonality and survival was found, suggesting a diverse polyclonal response may matter. Higher estimated pretreatment TIL content predicted longer time to progression and overall survival after dendritic cell vaccination. The TCR overlap response model with three groups was called speculative and said to need prospective validation. The cohort was small and heterogeneous, only a few patients had full blood and tumor sets, and even fewer had initial-recurrent tumor pairs.

The sample's time point label, in plain terms: after dendritic cell vaccination, including at tumor progression/relapse. To be selected, patients needed enough residual fresh-frozen tumor tissue and more than two years of available survival data. Although molecular status otherwise differed among the glioblastoma patients, no patient had an isocitrate dehydrogenase mutation. PBMC collection took place before vaccination, two weeks after the third vaccination, and at tumor progression if progression occurred. The Qiagen DNeasy Blood extraction Kit was used to extract genomic DNA. TCRB CDR3 regions were amplified from 2 to 2.5 ug genomic DNA, or all available DNA if less, using the immunoSEQ assay. For multiplex PCR, 60 forward primers for TCR V beta segments and 13 reverse primers for J beta segments were used. Synthetic control templates were spiked into each sample at limiting dilution to estimate reads per starting template. The Illumina HiSeq System generated sequencing reads of 87 bp. Concerning the study's data processing: To remove PCR and sequencing errors, closely related sequences were merged with a nearest neighbor algorithm. TCR overlap was measured as the percentage of unique tumor TCR beta sequences also present in the same patient's peripheral blood. Held by TCRdb, this immuneACCESS table contains in-frame sequences only and omits some clones. Under half of the omission traces to an unresolved V gene where checked; the cause of the rest is unknown. V and J calls and clone size are copied from that table; D and trimming were computed from the DNA. This sample has approximately 50,000 clones in its table, and 75% to 90% of those were observed once. The ten largest account for roughly 5.4% of the sample.

Sequencing used blood, obtained after dendritic cell vaccination. The sequence was collected from a human donor with glioblastoma.

CDR3 reads: CAIGGGNNYGYTF. The sequence in DNA is TGTGCCATCGGTGGCGGCAATAACTATGGCTACACCTTC. The chain couples TRBV10-3 to TRBJ1-2, with no D gene named confidently. CDR1 and CDR2 were assigned from the germline V gene as ENHRY and SYGVKD. The CDR3 starts with the cysteine, ends with the phenylalanine, and has 13 residues. The only DNA kept is the CDR3, 39 bases in frame from the first base. The V end loses 8 bases and the J end loses 1 base, and a stretch of 11 bases separates them.